The present T cell receptor (beta chain) was sequenced within a study of cytomegalovirus exposure and HLA in healthy donors. There are 17 residues in the CDR3. V shed 0 bases, J shed 2 bases, and the junction held 4 bases outside the gene matches. Germline V gene lookup returns CDR1 SEHNR and CDR2 FQNEAQ (reference sequence). Use of 60 Vbeta and 13 Jbeta primers characterized the PCR. Sequenced by immunoSEQ multiplex PCR; TCRdb stores in-frame clones only, minus some. Of about 90,000 clones listed, more than 65% are singletons. This rearrangement joins TRBV7-9 to TRBJ2-5, with 12 bases aligning to TRBD2. The sequence came from a young woman in good health and CMV-seropositive. Sequenced material: PBMCs. As DNA, the CDR3 is TGTGCCAGCAGCTTAGCTACAACTAGCGGGGGGCAAGAGACCCAGTACTTC. The encoded protein is CASSLATTSGGQETQYF. The complete variable domain, with remaining parts taken from reference TRBV7-9 and TRBJ2-5, reads DTGVSQNPRHKITKRGQNVTFRCDPISEHNRLYWYRQTLGQGPEFLTYFQNEAQLEKSRLLSDRFSAERPKGSFSTLEIQRTEQGDSAMYLCASSLATTSGGQETQYFGPGTRLLVL.